This is a list of T cell receptor beta chains from one sample in a study of shared clonotypes between healthy human individuals. Using immunoSEQ multiplex PCR, the repertoire was profiled, and TCRdb retains in-frame clones only, with some absent. The sample shows around 2.5 million clones, 90% to 95% of them seen only once. Input material: naive CD4+ T cells from PBMCs. These receptors all come from a young man in good health. Some clones in this sample may be carry-over from other donors' samples. Both conserved end residues are part of each CDR3. D genes are given only for firm matches. Size values are once, few and many counts, or a class for expanded clones, and some rows have none.

J gene: TRBJ2-7
D gene: NA
clone size: NA
V gene: TRBV27
CDR3 DNA: TGTGCCAGCAGGCTGCCGGGGAAGGCCTACGAGCAGTACTTC
CDR3 protein: CASRLPGKAYEQYF

J gene: TRBJ2-1
D gene: TRBD2
clone size: NA
V gene: TRBV5-4
CDR3 DNA: TGTGCCAGCAGTCGAAATAGCGGGGAGCAGTTCTTC
CDR3 protein: CASSRNSGEQFF

J gene: TRBJ2-7
D gene: NA
clone size: NA
V gene: TRBV6-1
CDR3 DNA: TGTGCCAGCAGTGAACTTAGCAGGGGTCATTTCTGGGACGAGCAGTACTTC
CDR3 protein: CASSELSRGHFWDEQYF

J gene: TRBJ1-3
D gene: NA
clone size: NA
V gene: TRBV4-3
CDR3 DNA: TGCGCCAGCAGCTACGAGGCAGCCTCTGGAAACACCATATATTTT
CDR3 protein: CASSYEAASGNTIYF

J gene: TRBJ1-4
D gene: NA
clone size: NA
V gene: TRBV28
CDR3 DNA: TGTGCCAGCGGGGGGGGCGAAAATGAAAAACTGTTTTTT
CDR3 protein: CASGGGENEKLFF

J gene: TRBJ2-3
D gene: TRBD2
clone size: once
V gene: TRBV11-3
CDR3 DNA: TGTGCCAGCAGCTTAGGGGCACGGACTAGCGGGAGGAGGCATACGCAGTATTTT
CDR3 protein: CASSLGARTSGRRHTQYF

J gene: TRBJ2-2
D gene: NA
clone size: NA
V gene: TRBV6-5
CDR3 DNA: TGTGCCAGCGGACCGTCCGGGGAGCTGTTTTTT
CDR3 protein: CASGPSGELFF

J gene: TRBJ1-1
D gene: NA
clone size: NA
V gene: TRBV5-5
CDR3 DNA: TGTGCCAGCAGCTTGGTGAACCATCGGGGCACTGAAGCTTTCTTT
CDR3 protein: CASSLVNHRGTEAFF

J gene: TRBJ2-7
D gene: NA
clone size: NA
V gene: TRBV7-6
CDR3 DNA: TGTGCCAGCAGCTTGGGACGTGGGGCTTTCGAGCAGTACTTC
CDR3 protein: CASSLGRGAFEQYF

J gene: TRBJ2-7
D gene: NA
clone size: NA
V gene: TRBV6-5
CDR3 DNA: TGTGCCAGCAGAGGGGCACGCGGCGTCTCCTACGAGCAGTACTTC
CDR3 protein: CASRGARGVSYEQYF

J gene: TRBJ2-1
D gene: NA
clone size: NA
V gene: TRBV7-3
CDR3 DNA: TGTGCCAGCAGCCCTCCTTTGGGCGTTCACTACAATGAGCAGTTCTTC
CDR3 protein: CASSPPLGVHYNEQFF

J gene: TRBJ1-1
D gene: NA
clone size: NA
V gene: TRBV28
CDR3 DNA: TGTGCCAGCAGTTTCACGTCTACGAACACTGAAGCTTTCTTT
CDR3 protein: CASSFTSTNTEAFF

J gene: TRBJ1-1
D gene: TRBD1
clone size: few
V gene: TRBV2
CDR3 DNA: TGTGCCAGCAGGGGACAGGGTCGGTGGACTGAAGCTTTCTTT
CDR3 protein: CASRGQGRWTEAFF

J gene: TRBJ1-5
D gene: TRBD1
clone size: NA
V gene: TRBV4-3
CDR3 DNA: TGCGCCAGCAGCCAAGTTTTGGGACAGAGCAATCAGCCCCAGCATTTT
CDR3 protein: CASSQVLGQSNQPQHF

J gene: TRBJ2-1
D gene: TRBD2
clone size: NA
V gene: TRBV6-1
CDR3 DNA: TGTGCCAGCAGGCTAGCGGGTTACAATGAGCAGTTCTTC
CDR3 protein: CASRLAGYNEQFF

J gene: TRBJ2-3
D gene: TRBD2
clone size: NA
V gene: TRBV5-6
CDR3 DNA: TGTGCCAGCAGCTTGTTGCGGGAGGGCCGAGTCACAGATACGCAGTATTTT
CDR3 protein: CASSLLREGRVTDTQYF

J gene: TRBJ2-1
D gene: TRBD1
clone size: once
V gene: TRBV9
CDR3 DNA: TGTGCCAGCAGCGTCGACTGGACAGGGCTCGATGAGCAGTTCTTC
CDR3 protein: CASSVDWTGLDEQFF

J gene: TRBJ1-5
D gene: NA
clone size: NA
V gene: TRBV9
CDR3 DNA: TGTGCCAGCAGCGATACGACAAATAATCAGCCCCAGCATTTT
CDR3 protein: CASSDTTNNQPQHF

J gene: TRBJ2-3
D gene: NA
clone size: NA
V gene: TRBV28
CDR3 DNA: TGTGCCAGCGGGGCCACAGATACGCAGTATTTT
CDR3 protein: CASGATDTQYF

J gene: TRBJ2-3
D gene: NA
clone size: once
V gene: TRBV7-2
CDR3 DNA: TGTGCCAGCAGCCGGGCGCACACAGATACGCAGTATTTT
CDR3 protein: CASSRAHTDTQYF

J gene: TRBJ2-2
D gene: TRBD2
clone size: NA
V gene: TRBV2
CDR3 DNA: TGTGCCAGCACATTAGCTAGCGGGACGAACGGGGAGCTGTTTTTT
CDR3 protein: CASTLASGTNGELFF

J gene: TRBJ2-7
D gene: NA
clone size: NA
V gene: TRBV2
CDR3 DNA: TGTGCCAGCAGAACCCTTCGATCCTACGAGCAGTACTTC
CDR3 protein: CASRTLRSYEQYF

J gene: TRBJ2-5
D gene: TRBD1
clone size: NA
V gene: TRBV28
CDR3 DNA: TGTGCCAGCAGCCCCACCTCCGGGACAGGTTGGGAAGAGACCCAGTACTTC
CDR3 protein: CASSPTSGTGWEETQYF